This T cell receptor beta chain was identified during a study of cytomegalovirus exposure and HLA in healthy donors. General study points: Donors belonging to an Asian-associated ancestry cluster reportedly showed fewer N-insertions in productive TCRs than the 666-donor mean, according to what a later analysis found.

Vbeta (60) and Jbeta (13) primers were used in the PCR. Methods used by the authors: Unique TCR beta chains numbered around 80 million in a later analysis, with around 10 million shared. The repertoire was sequenced with immunoSEQ multiplex PCR; TCRdb's copy has only in-frame clones and lacks some. V, J and clone size are those of that table, while D and trimming were read from the DNA. In the table there are about 86,000 clones, around three quarters of which are singletons. A remark on this clone: Its antigen is not identified.

CDR3 size: 16 residues. Germline loops: CDR1 SGHDN, CDR2 FVKESK. V gave up 0 bases and J gave up 4 bases, with 13 bases separating them. Sequencing was carried out using PBMCs. This chain links TRBV14 with TRBJ1-3, with D uncertain. This TCR came from a man in his fifties or sixties in good health and CMV-seronegative. The CDR3 DNA reads as TGTGCCAGCAGCCAAGATCTCGGGGAGATCGGAAACACCATATATTTT. Translation gives CASSQDLGEIGNTIYF. The full variable domain, its missing parts supplied by reference TRBV14 and TRBJ1-3, is EAGVTQFPSHSVIEKGQTVTLRCDPISGHDNLYWYRRVMGKEIKFLLHFVKESKQDESGMPNNRFLAERTGGTYSTLKVQPAELEDSGVYFCASSQDLGEIGNTIYFGEGSWLTVV.